The sequence of this T cell receptor (beta chain) was determined in a study of cytomegalovirus exposure and HLA in healthy donors. General study findings and limits: Productive status was seen about 87% or about 30% of the time for most TCR beta V segments in an earlier analysis.

The study ran its PCR with 60 Vbeta and 13 Jbeta primers. Clones were read by immunoSEQ multiplex PCR, and TCRdb kept only the in-frame ones, dropping some. This sample carries a few hundred thousand clones, 80% of them seen once, and the ten largest clones take about 0.3%. The donors comprised healthy bone marrow donors. With respect to this clone: What it binds is unknown.

This TCR was sampled from a girl aged 2 to 9 in good health and CMV-seronegative. Sequences were obtained from PBMCs.

CDR3 nucleotides: TGTGCCAGTAGTATTCGGACAGGATACAATGAGCAGTTCTTC. Its protein is CASSIRTGYNEQFF. This rearrangement joins TRBV19 to TRBJ2-1; 7 bases line up with TRBD1. The CDR3 covers 14 residues. After removal of 3 bases from V and 4 bases from J, the junction contained 3 bases not matched to a gene. Germline-derived CDR1 and CDR2 are LNHDA and SQIVND (reference sequence).